Following are 11 T cell receptor beta chains from one sample sequenced in a study of shared clonotypes between healthy human individuals. Libraries were prepared by immunoSEQ multiplex PCR; TCRdb keeps only in-frame clonotypes and omits some of them. Of about 1 million clones listed, about 80% are singletons. Sequenced input: memory CD4+ T cells sorted from blood. Subset described: CD45RA-negative fraction. The receptors originated from a man younger than 35 in good health.

V and J are TRBV7-2 and TRBJ2-7; D call uncertain. Germline loops: CDR1 SGHTA, CDR2 FQGNSA. The CDR3 is made up of 14 amino acids. Deletions cut 1 base from V and 2 bases from J, with 9 bases between. The CDR3 loop is CASSLGTIPYEQYF. DNA of the CDR3: TGTGCCAGCAGCTTAGGGACCATCCCCTACGAGCAGTACTTC.

This clone was observed a handful of times. J is TRBJ2-1 and V is TRBV5-5; D is perhaps TRBD2 (5 bases). The CDR3 extends over 13 amino acids. The germline V gene encodes CDR1 SGHKS and CDR2 YYEKEE (reference sequence). The V end lost 4 bases, the J end lost 9 bases, and 14 bases lay between the germline ends. The CDR3 coding sequence is TGTGCCAGCAGCAACGGACTTGCCAGTGAGCAGTTCTTC. Translation: CASSNGLASEQFF.

The V and J genes are TRBV7-9 and TRBJ2-5; D might be TRBD2 (6 bases). Gene TRBJ2-7 matches the end of the DNA better, so the J call may be wrong. CDR1 SEHNR and CDR2 FQNEAQ come from the germline V gene (reference sequence). This CDR3 is built from 15 residues. The CDR3 is CASSRSGGKVYEQYF. In DNA, the CDR3 is TGTGCCAGCAGTCGTTCTGGGGGGAAGGTTTACGAGCAGTACTTC.

The chain combines TRBV19 with TRBJ1-2; TRBD1 might be the D (5 bases). The CDR3 contains 12 residues. V was shortened by 5 bases and J by 2 bases, with 6 bases between the two germline ends. Germline assignment: CDR1 LNHDA and CDR2 SQIVND (reference sequence). The CDR3 coding sequence is TGTGCCAGTAGTCGACAGAACTATGGCTACACCTTC. This gives the protein CASSRQNYGYTF. Drawing the rest from reference TRBV19 and TRBJ1-2, the complete variable domain is DGGITQSPKYLFRKEGQNVTLSCEQNLNHDAMYWYRQDPGQGLRLIYYSQIVNDFQKGDIAEGYSVSREKKESFPLTVTSAQKNPTAFYLCASSRQNYGYTFGSGTRLTVV.

The J gene is TRBJ2-5, the V gene TRBV19, with TRBD2 identical over 7 bases. In germline, CDR1 is LNHDA, CDR2 SQIVND (reference sequence). This CDR3 is built from 14 residues. The trim removed 1 base at V and 4 bases at J, leaving 3 bases unmatched. CDR3 nucleotide sequence: TGTGCCAGTAGTATAGTATCGGGAGGAGAGACCCAGTACTTC. Its translation is CASSIVSGGETQYF.

A note on this clone: A much more abundant neighbour one base away suggests this may be a read error. The rearrangement links TRBV25-1 to TRBJ1-3; D gene uncertain. Germline V lookup: CDR1 MGHDK, CDR2 SYGVNS. Trimming took off 6 bases at V and 0 bases at J, with 6 bases between the two ends. This CDR3 is 13 amino acids long. CDR3 in DNA: TGTGCCAGCAGCTTGACCTCTGGAAACACCATATATTTT. Translated: CASSLTSGNTIYF.

This clone was picked up many times. Because the CDR3's place on the DNA is in doubt, the DNA is left out and the CDR3 is given as listed by TCRdb. The gene calls are TRBV1 and TRBJ2-3; the D call TRBD2 from the table was never checked on the DNA. TRBV1 is designated a pseudogene. The CDR3 length is 17 residues, termini included. CDR3 sequence reads: CTSSQDVVAGGTDTQYF.

The table lists this clone with a few counts. The gene calls are TRBV27 and TRBJ1-1, with D tentatively TRBD1 (6 bases). The CDR3 consists of 15 residues. CDR1 and CDR2 (germline): MNHEY, SMNVEV (reference sequence). Trimming cost V 4 bases and J 1 base, with 13 bases left between them. The CDR3 DNA sequence: TGTGCCAGCAGTTCCCACGGACAGCAGAACACTGAAGCTTTCTTT. Protein: CASSSHGQQNTEAFF.

The chain joins TRBV2 to TRBJ1-6; no definite D call. The CDR3 runs to 14 residues. CDR1 is SNHLY and CDR2 is FYNNEI in the germline V gene. V lost 4 bases and J lost 6, with 10 bases in between. CDR3 sequence (DNA): TGTGCCAGCAGTGTAGGGTTGGGTAATTCACCCCTCCACTTT. Translating gives CASSVGLGNSPLHF.

The chain is built from TRBV5-5 and TRBJ2-7; D call uncertain. The germline V gene has CDR1 SGHKS and CDR2 YYEKEE (reference sequence). V was trimmed by 0 bases and J by 4 bases, leaving 17 bases between them. The CDR3 spans 16 residues. This CDR3 is CASSLEVGPSGYEQYF. The CDR3, as DNA: TGTGCCAGCAGCTTGGAGGTTGGGCCGTCAGGATACGAGCAGTACTTC.

The V gene is TRBV29-1, the J gene TRBJ1-2; D not resolved. Germline V gives CDR1 SQVTM, CDR2 ANQGSEA. Trimming left V 7 bases short and J 2 bases short, with 14 bases between. There are 13 residues in the CDR3. Here the CDR3 reads CSALETFNYGYTF. CDR3 bases: TGCAGCGCCCTGGAAACCTTCAACTATGGCTACACCTTC.